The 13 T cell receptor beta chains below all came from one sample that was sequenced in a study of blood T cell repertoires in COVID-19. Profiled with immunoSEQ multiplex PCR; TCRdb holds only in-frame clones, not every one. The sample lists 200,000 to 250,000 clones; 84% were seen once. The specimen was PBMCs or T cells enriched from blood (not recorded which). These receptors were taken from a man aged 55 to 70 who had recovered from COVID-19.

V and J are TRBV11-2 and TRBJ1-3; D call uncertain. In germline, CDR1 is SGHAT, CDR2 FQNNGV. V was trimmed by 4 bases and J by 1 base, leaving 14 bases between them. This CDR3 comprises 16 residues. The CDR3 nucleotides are TGTGCCAGCAGCTCAGTCGGCACGAGGTCTGGAAACACCATATATTTT. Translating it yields CASSSVGTRSGNTIYF. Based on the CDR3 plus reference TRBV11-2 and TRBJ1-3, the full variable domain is EAGVAQSPRYKIIEKRQSVAFWCNPISGHATLYWYQQILGQGPKLLIQFQNNGVVDDSQLPKDRFSAERLKGVDSTLKIQPAKLEDSAVYLCASSSVGTRSGNTIYFGEGSWLTVV.

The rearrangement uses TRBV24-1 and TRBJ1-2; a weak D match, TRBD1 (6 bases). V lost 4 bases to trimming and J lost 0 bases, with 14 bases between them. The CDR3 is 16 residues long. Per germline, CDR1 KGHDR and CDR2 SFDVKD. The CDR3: CATSEGKGTTNYGYTF. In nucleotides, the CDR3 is TGTGCCACCAGTGAGGGGAAAGGGACAACTAACTATGGCTACACCTTC.

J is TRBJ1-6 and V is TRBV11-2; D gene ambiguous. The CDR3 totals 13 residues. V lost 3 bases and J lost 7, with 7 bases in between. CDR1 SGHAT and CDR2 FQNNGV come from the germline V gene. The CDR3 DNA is TGTGCCAGCAGCTTTGGGAGAAATTCACCCCTCCACTTT. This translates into CASSFGRNSPLHF.

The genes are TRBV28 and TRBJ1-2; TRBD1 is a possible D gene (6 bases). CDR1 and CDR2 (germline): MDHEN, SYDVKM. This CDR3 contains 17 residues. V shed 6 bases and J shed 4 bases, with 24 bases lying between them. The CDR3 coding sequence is TGTGCCAGCAGACTAGGAGGCGGGGGGGCGTTGGTCTATGGCTACACCTTC. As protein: CASRLGGGGALVYGYTF.

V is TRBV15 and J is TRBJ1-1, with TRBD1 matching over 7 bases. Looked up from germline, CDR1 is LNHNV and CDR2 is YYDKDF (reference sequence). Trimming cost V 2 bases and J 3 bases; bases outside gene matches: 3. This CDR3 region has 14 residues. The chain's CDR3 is CATSRSGQDTEAFF. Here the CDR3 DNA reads TGTGCCACCAGCAGATCCGGACAGGACACTGAAGCTTTCTTT.

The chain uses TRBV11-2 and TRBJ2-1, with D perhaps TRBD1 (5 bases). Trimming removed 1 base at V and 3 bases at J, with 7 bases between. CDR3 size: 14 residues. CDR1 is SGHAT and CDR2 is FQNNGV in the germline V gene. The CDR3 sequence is CASSLGQGYNEQFF. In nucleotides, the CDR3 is TGTGCCAGCAGCTTAGGGCAGGGCTACAATGAGCAGTTCTTC.

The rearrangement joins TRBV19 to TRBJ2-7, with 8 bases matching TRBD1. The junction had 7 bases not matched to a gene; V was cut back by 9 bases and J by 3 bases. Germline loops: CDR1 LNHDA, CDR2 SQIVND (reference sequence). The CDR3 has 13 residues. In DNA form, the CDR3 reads TGTGCCAGCTCAGGACAGGGCCGCTACGAGCAGTACTTC. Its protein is CASSGQGRYEQYF.

CDR3 region: CASSTFAGSTTEAFF. CDR3 DNA sequence: TGTGCCAGTAGTACGTTTGCAGGGTCGACCACTGAAGCTTTCTTT. The V and J genes are TRBV19 and TRBJ1-1; TRBD1 is a possible D gene (5 bases). This CDR3 contains 15 residues. The V end was cut by 4 bases, the J end by 4 bases, with 16 bases between. Germline lookup yields CDR1 LNHDA and CDR2 SQIVND (reference sequence).

The CDR3 spells CASSSTGAGNTIYF. The CDR3 nucleotides are TGCGCCAGCAGCTCTACAGGGGCTGGAAACACCATATATTTT. The chain employs TRBV5-1 and TRBJ1-3, with TRBD1 identical over 7 bases. The CDR3 has 14 amino acids. The V gene end was trimmed by 3 bases and the J gene end by 2 bases; junction bases not matched to a gene: 2. CDR1 SGHRS and CDR2 YFSETQ come from the germline V gene.

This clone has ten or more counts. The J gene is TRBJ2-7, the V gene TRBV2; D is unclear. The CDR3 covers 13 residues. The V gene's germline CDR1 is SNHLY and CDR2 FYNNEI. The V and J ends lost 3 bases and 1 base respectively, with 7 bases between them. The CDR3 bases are TGTGCCAGCAGTGACGTTTTTTCCTACGAGCAGTACTTC. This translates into CASSDVFSYEQYF.

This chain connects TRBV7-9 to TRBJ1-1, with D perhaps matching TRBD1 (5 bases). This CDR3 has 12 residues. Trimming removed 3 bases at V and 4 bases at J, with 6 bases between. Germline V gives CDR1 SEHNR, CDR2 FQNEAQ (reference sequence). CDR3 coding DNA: TGTGCCAGCAGCTTTGACAGCACTGAAGCTTTCTTT. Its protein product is CASSFDSTEAFF.

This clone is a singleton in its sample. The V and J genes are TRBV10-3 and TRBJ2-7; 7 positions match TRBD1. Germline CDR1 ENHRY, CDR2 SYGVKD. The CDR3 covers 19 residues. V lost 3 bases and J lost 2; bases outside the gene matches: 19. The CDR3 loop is CAISDQNTQGQLNPYEQYF. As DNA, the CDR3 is TGTGCCATCAGTGACCAAAATACCCAGGGACAGCTTAATCCCTACGAGCAGTACTTC.

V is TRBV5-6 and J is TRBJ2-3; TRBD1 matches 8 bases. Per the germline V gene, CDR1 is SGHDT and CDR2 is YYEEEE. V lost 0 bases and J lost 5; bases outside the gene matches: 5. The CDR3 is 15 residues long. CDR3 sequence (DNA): TGTGCCAGCAGCTTGGTGCAGGGGGCTTTAGATACGCAGTATTTT. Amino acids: CASSLVQGALDTQYF.